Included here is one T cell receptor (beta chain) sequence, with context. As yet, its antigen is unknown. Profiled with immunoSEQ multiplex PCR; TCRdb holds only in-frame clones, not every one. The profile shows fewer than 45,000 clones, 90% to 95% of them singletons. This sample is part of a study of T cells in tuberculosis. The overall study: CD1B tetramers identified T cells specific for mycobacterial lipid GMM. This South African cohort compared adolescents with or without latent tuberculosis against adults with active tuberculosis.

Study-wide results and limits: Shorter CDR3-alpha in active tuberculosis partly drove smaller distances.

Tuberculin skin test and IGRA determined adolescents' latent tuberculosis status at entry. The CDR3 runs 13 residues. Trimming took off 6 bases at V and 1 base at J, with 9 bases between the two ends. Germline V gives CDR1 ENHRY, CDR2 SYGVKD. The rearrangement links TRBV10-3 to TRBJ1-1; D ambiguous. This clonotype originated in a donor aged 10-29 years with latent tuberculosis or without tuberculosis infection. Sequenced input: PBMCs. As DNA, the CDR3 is TGTGCCATCAGGCGCCAGGAGAACACTGAAGCTTTCTTT. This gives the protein CAIRRQENTEAFF.